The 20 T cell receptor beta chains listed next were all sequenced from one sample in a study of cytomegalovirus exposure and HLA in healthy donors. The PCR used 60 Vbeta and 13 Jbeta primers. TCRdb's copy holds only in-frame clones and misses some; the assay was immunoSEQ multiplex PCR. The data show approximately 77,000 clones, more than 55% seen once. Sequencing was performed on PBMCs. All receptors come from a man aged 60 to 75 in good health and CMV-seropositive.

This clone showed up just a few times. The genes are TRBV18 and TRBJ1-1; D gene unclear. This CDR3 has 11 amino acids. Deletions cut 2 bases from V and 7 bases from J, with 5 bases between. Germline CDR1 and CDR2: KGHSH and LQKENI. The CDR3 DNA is TGTGCCAGCTCACCAGAGCGTGAAGCTTTCTTT. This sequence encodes CASSPEREAFF.

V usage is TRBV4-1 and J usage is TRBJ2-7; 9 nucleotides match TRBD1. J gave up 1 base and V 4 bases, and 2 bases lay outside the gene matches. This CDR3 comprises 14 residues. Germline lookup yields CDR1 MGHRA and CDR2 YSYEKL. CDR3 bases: TGCGCCAGCAGCCCCGGACAGGGGTCCTACGAGCAGTACTTC. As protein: CASSPGQGSYEQYF.

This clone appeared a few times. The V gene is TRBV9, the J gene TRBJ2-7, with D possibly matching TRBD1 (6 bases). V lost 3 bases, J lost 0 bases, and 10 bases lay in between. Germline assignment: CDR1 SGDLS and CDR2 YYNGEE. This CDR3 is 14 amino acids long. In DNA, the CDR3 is TGTGCCAGCAGCGGGACGGACAGCTCCTACGAGCAGTACTTC. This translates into CASSGTDSSYEQYF.

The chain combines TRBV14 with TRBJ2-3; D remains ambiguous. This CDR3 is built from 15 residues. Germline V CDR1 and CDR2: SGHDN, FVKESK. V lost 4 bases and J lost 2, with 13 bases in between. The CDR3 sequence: CASSPALLITDTQYF. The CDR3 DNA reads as TGTGCCAGCAGCCCCGCCCTCCTAATCACAGATACGCAGTATTTT.

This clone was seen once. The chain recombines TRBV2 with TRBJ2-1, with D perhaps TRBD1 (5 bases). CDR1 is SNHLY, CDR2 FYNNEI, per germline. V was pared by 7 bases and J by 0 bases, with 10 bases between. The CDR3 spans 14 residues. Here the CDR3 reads CASIGAPSYNEQFF. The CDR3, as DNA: TGTGCCAGCATAGGGGCCCCCTCCTACAATGAGCAGTTCTTC.

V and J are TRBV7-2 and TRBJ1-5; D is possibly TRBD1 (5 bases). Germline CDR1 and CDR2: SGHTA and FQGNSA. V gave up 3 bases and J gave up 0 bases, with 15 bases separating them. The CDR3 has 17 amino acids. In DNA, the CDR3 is TGTGCCAGCAGCTTGGGATGGACAAGCTATAGCAATCAGCCCCAGCATTTT. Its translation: CASSLGWTSYSNQPQHF.

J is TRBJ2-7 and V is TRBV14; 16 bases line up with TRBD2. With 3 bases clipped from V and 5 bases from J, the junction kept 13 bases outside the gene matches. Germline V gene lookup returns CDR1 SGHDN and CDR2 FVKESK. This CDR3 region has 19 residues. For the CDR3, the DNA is TGTGCCAGCAGCCACCCCGGGACTAGCGGGAGGGCCGGTGGAGACGAGCAGTACTTC. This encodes CASSHPGTSGRAGGDEQYF.

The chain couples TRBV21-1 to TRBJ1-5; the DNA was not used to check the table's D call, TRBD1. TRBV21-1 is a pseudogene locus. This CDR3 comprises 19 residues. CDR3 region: CASSYFYPDRGFSNQPQHF. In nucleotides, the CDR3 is TGTGCCAGCAGTTATTTCTATCCCGACAGGGGGTTCAGCAATCAGCCCCAGCATTTT.

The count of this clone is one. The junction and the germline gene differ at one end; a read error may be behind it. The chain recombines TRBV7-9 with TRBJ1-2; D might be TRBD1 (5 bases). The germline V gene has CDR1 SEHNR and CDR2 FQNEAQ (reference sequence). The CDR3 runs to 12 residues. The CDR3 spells CSSRSLQDGYTF. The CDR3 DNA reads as TGTTCCAGCAGATCCCTACAGGACGGCTACACCTTC.

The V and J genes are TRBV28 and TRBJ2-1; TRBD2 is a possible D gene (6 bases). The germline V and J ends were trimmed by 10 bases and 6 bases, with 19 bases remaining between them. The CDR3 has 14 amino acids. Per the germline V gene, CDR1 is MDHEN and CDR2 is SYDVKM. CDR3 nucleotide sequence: TGTGCCACACGACCCCCGGGGACTTCCAATGAGCAGTTCTTC. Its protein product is CATRPPGTSNEQFF.

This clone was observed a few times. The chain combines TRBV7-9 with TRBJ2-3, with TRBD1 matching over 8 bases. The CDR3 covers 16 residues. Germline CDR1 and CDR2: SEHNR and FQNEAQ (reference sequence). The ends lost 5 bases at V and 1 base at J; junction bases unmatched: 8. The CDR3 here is CASSAVDREGTDTQYF. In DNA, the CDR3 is TGTGCCAGCAGCGCAGTGGACAGGGAGGGCACAGATACGCAGTATTTT.

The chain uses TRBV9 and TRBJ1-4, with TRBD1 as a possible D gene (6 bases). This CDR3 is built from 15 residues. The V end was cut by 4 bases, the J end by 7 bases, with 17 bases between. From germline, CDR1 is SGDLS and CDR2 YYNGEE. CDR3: CASSLSGGAGEKLFF. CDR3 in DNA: TGTGCCAGCAGCCTTAGTGGGGGGGCCGGTGAAAAACTGTTTTTT.

This CDR3 is CAISESGRRTEAFF. The CDR3 nucleotides read TGTGCCATCAGTGAGTCTGGTCGGAGAACTGAAGCTTTCTTT. The rearrangement uses TRBV10-3 and TRBJ1-1; no clear D. This CDR3 contains 14 residues. Germline V gene data show CDR1 as ENHRY and CDR2 as SYGVKD. Trimming left V 0 bases short and J 5 bases short, with 10 bases between.

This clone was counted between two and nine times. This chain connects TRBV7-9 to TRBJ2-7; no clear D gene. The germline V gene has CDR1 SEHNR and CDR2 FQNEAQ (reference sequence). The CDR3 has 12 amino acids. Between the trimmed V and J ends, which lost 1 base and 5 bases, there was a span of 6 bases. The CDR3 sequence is CASSLGRNEQYF. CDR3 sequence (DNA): TGTGCCAGCAGCTTAGGCAGGAACGAGCAGTACTTC.

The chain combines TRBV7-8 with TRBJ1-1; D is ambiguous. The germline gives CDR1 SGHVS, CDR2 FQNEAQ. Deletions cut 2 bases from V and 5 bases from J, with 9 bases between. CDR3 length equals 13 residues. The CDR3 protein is CASSLSGGTEAFF. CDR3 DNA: TGTGCCAGCAGCTTATCAGGTGGGACTGAAGCTTTCTTT.

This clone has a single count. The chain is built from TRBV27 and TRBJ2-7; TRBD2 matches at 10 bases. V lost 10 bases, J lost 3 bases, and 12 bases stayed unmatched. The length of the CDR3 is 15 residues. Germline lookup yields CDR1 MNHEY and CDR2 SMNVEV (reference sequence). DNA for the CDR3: TGTGCCACCTCACCAGCGGGGGGGTTGAGCTACGAGCAGTACTTC. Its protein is CATSPAGGLSYEQYF.

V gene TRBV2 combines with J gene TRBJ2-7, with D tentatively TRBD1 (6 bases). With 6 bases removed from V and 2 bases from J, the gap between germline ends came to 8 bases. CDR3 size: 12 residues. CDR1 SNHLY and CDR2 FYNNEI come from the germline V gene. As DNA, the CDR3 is TGTGCCAGCAGGACAGGCACCTACGAGCAGTACTTC. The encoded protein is CASRTGTYEQYF. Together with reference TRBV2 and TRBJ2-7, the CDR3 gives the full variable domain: EPEVTQTPSHQVTQMGQEVILRCVPISNHLYFYWYRQILGQKVEFLVSFYNNEISEKSEIFDDQFSVERPDGSNFTLKIRSTKLEDSAMYFCASRTGTYEQYFGPGTRLTVT.

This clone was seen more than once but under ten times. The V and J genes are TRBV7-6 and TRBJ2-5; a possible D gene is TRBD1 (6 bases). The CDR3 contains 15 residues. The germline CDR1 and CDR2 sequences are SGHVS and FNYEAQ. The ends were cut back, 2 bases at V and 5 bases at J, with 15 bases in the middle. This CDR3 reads CASSLQPTGLETQYF. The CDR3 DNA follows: TGTGCCAGCAGCTTACAACCGACAGGTTTGGAGACCCAGTACTTC.

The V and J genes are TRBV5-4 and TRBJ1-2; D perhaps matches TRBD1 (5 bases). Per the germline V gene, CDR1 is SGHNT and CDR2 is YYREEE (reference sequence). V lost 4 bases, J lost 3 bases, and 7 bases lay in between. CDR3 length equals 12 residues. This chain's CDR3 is CASSQGYYGYTF. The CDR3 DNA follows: TGTGCCAGCAGCCAGGGTTACTATGGCTACACCTTC.

DNA of the CDR3: TGTGCCAGCAGCGTAGGAGGTTCTTCCTCCTATGGCTACACCTTC. It is translated as CASSVGGSSSYGYTF. The chain employs TRBV9 and TRBJ1-2, with no clear D. Looked up from germline, CDR1 is SGDLS and CDR2 is YYNGEE. This CDR3 region has 15 residues. V lost 0 bases and J 4 bases, leaving 13 bases between the germline ends.